This T cell receptor (beta chain) came from a study of blood T cells in healthy people across ages. General study points: PBMCs that were unsorted prevented a conclusive naive versus antigen-experienced comparison.

With regard to this clonotype: Its antigen remains unknown.

The second PCR ran roughly 7 to 12 cycles with a sample-barcoded 5' primer and J-beta primers. TCRdb itself ran the 5' RACE reads through MiXCR, one entry per CDR3 protein. The sample yields about 1.6 million distinct CDR3 sequences, roughly 30% seen once. CDR3 length: 14 residues. CDR1 is SGHDT and CDR2 is YYEEEE in the germline V gene. Trimming left V 1 base short and J 3 bases short, with 11 bases between. Each individual donor underwent a draw of 8.5 to 10 milliliters of peripheral blood. This sequence joins TRBV5-6 and TRBJ2-7; no definite D call. The sample was blood. This sequence originates from a woman aged 25-40 years in good health. The CDR3 loop is CASSLRGHLYEQYF. The CDR3 DNA reads as TGTGCCAGCAGCTTGCGCGGCCATCTCTACGAGCAGTACTTC. The complete variable domain, with remaining parts taken from reference TRBV5-6 and TRBJ2-7, reads DAGVTQSPTHLIKTRGQQVTLRCSPKSGHDTVSWYQQALGQGPQFIFQYYEEEERQRGNFPDRFSGHQFPNYSSELNVNALLLGDSALYLCASSLRGHLYEQYFGPGTRLTVT.